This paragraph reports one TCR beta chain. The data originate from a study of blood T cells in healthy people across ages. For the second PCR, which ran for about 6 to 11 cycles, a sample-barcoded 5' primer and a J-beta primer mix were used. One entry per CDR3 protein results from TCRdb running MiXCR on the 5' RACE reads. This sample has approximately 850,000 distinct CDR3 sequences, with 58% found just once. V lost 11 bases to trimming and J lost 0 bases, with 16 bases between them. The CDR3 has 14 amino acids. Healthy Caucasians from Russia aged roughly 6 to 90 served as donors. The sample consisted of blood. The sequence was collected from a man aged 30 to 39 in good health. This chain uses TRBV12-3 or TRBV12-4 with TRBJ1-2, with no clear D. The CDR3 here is CASRAYATNYGYTF. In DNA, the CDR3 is TGTGCCTCACGAGCGTACGCAACTAACTATGGCTACACCTTC.